The present entry profiles one T cell receptor (beta chain) with its context. The sample originates from a study of Ad26.COV2.S vaccination and SARS-CoV-2 variants. Treatment denoted: roughly 19 received Ad26.COV2.S at low or high dose, single or two shots; 5 received placebo; per-sample allocation not given. Samples analyzed were those drawn on day 63 after the first vaccine or placebo injection. Germline V gives CDR1 SEHNR, CDR2 FQNEAQ (reference sequence). CDR3 length equals 13 residues. The ends were cut back, 1 base at V and 3 bases at J, with 3 bases in the middle. Here immunoSEQ multiplex PCR was the method, and the copy in TCRdb shows in-frame clones only, minus some. In the table there are about 440,000 clones, about 92% of which are singletons.

The sequence derives from a person between 18 and 65 years old who received the Ad26.COV2.S COVID-19 vaccine or a placebo. V is TRBV7-9 and J is TRBJ1-4; D not certain. The sample here was peripheral blood, taken in a trial of Ad26.COV2.S vaccine versus placebo. CDR3 bases: TGTGCCAGCAGCTTAGGGGCTAATGAAAAACTGTTTTTT. It yields the protein CASSLGANEKLFF.